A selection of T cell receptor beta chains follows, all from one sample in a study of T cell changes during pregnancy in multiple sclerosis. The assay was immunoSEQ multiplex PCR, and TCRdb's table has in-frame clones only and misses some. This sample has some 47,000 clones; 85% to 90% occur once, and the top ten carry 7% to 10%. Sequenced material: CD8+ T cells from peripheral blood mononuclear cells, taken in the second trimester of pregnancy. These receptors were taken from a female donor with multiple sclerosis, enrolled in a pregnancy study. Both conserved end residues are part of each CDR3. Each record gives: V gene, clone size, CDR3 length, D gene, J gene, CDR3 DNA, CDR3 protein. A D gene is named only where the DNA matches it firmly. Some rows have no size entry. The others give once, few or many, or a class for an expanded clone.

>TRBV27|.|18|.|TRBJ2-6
TGTGCCAGCAGTTTATGGGGGGGCTCCATTTCTGGGGCCAACGTCCTGACTTTC
CASSLWGGSISGANVLTF
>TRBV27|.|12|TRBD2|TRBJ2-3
TGTGCCAGCCGGGGGGACACAGATACGCAGTATTTT
CASRGDTDTQYF
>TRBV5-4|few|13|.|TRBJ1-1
TGTGCCAGCAGCTTGTACATGAACACTGAAGCTTTCTTT
CASSLYMNTEAFF
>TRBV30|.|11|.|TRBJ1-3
TGTGCCTGGGGCTTTGGAAACACCATATATTTT
CAWGFGNTIYF
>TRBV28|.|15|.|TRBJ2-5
TGTGCCAGCAGTCCTCTCAGGGTTGGGGGCGAGACCCAGTACTTC
CASSPLRVGGETQYF
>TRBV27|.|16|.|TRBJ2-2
TGTGCCAGCAGTACTAAGGGGTACGCGAACACCGGGGAGCTGTTTTTT
CASSTKGYANTGELFF
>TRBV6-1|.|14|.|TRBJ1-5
TGTGCCAGCAGGCCACAGGGTTCGAATCAGCCCCAGCATTTT
CASRPQGSNQPQHF
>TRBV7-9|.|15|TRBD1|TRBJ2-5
TGTGCCAGCAGCTTACCGGACAGGGAGCAAGAGACCCAGTACTTC
CASSLPDREQETQYF
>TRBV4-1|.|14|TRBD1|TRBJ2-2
TGCGCCAGCAGCCCGACAGGGGGCTCCGGGGAGCTGTTTTTT
CASSPTGGSGELFF
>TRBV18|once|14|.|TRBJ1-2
TGTGCCAGCTCGCCTGACAGGCTAGGAAATGGCTACACCTTC
CASSPDRLGNGYTF